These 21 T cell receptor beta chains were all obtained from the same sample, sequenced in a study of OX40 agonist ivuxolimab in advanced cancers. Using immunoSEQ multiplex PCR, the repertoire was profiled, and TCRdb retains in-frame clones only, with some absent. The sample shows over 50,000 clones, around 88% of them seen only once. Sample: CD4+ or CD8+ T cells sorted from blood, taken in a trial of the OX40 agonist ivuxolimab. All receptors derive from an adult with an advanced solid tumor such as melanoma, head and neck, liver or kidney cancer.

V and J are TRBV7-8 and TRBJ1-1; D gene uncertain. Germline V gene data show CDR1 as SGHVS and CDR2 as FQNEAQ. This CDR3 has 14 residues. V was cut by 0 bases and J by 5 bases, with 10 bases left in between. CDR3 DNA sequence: TGTGCCAGCAGCTTAGCGCGAAAAGGGACTGAAGCTTTCTTT. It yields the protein CASSLARKGTEAFF.

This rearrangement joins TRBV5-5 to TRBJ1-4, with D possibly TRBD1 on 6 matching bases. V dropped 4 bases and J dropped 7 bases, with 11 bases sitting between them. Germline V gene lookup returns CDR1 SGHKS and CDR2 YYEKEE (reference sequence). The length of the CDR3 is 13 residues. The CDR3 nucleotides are TGTGCCAGCAGCCTGAGGGGGGTTGAAAAACTGTTTTTT. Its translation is CASSLRGVEKLFF.

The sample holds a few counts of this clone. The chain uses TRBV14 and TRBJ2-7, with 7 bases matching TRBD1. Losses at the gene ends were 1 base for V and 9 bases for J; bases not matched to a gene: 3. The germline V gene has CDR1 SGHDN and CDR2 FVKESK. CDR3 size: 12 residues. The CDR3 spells CASSQVKGAQYF. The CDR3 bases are TGTGCCAGCAGCCAAGTAAAGGGGGCGCAGTACTTC.

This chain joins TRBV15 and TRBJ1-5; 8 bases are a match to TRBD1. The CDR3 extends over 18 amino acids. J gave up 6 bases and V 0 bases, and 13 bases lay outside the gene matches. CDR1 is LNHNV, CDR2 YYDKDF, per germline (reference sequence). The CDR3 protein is CATSRDPSGTGLGQPQHF. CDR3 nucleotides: TGTGCCACCAGCAGAGATCCCTCCGGGACAGGCTTGGGTCAGCCCCAGCATTTT. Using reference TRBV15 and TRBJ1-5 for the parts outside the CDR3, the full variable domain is DAMVIQNPRYQVTQFGKPVTLSCSQTLNHNVMYWYQQKSSQAPKLLFHYYDKDFNNEADTPDNFQSRRPNTSFCFLDIRSPGLGDTAMYLCATSRDPSGTGLGQPQHFGDGTRLSIL.

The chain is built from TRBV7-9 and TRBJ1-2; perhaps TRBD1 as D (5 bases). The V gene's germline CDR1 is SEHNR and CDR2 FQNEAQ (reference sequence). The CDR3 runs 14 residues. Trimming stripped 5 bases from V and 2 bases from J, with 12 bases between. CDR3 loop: CASSPGVGNYGYTF. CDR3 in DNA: TGTGCCAGCAGCCCGGGGGTAGGGAACTATGGCTACACCTTC.

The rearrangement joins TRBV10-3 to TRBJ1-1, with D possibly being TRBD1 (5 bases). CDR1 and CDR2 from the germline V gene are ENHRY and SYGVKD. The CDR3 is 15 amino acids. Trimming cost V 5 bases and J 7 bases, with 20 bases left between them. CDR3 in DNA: TGTGCCATCAGTTCCTTGGACAAAGGTGGGTTTGAAGCTTTCTTT. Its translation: CAISSLDKGGFEAFF.

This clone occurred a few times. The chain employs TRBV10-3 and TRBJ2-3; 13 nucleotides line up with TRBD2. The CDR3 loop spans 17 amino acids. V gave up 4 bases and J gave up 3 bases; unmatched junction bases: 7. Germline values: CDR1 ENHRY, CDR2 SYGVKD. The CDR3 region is CAISVTSGRGGTDTQYF. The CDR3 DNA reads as TGTGCCATCAGTGTAACTAGCGGGAGGGGGGGGACAGATACGCAGTATTTT.

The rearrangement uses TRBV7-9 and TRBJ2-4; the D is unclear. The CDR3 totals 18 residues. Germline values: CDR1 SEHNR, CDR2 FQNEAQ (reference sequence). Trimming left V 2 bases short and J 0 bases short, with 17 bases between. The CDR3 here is CASSLSPWAAIAKNIQYF. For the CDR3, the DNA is TGTGCCAGCAGCTTATCCCCCTGGGCAGCCATAGCCAAAAACATTCAGTACTTC.

CDR3 coding DNA: TGTGCCAGCAGTTTAGGGGGAGTTTTTATCGGGGAGCTGTTTTTT. The encoded protein is CASSLGGVFIGELFF. The chain joins TRBV28 to TRBJ2-2; D possibly matches TRBD1 or TRBD2 (5 bases each). This CDR3 has 15 residues. Germline V lookup: CDR1 MDHEN, CDR2 SYDVKM. The V and J ends lost 2 bases and 7 bases respectively, with 14 bases between them.

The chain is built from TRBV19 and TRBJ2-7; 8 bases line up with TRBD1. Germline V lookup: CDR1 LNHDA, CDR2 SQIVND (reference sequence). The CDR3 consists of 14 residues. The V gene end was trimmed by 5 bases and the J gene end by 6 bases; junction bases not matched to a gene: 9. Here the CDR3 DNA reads TGTGCCAGTAGTCCCCGGGACAGGCTAGCCGAGCAGTACTTC. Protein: CASSPRDRLAEQYF.

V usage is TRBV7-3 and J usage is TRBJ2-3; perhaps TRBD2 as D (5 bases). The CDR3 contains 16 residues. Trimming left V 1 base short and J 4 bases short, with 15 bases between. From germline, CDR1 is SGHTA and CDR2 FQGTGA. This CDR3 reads CASSLMGVFGADTQYF. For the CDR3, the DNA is TGTGCCAGCAGCTTAATGGGAGTATTTGGGGCAGATACGCAGTATTTT.

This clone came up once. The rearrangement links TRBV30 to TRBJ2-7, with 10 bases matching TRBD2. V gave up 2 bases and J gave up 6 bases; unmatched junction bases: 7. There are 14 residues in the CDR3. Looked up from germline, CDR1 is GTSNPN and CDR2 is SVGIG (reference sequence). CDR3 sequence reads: CAWSTLAGALEQYF. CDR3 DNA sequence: TGTGCCTGGAGTACTCTAGCGGGAGCCCTCGAGCAGTACTTC.

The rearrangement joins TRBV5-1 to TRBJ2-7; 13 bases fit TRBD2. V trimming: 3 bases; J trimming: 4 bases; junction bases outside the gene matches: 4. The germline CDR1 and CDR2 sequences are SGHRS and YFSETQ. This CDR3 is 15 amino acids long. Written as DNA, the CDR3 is TGCGCCAGCAGCTCGGGACTAGCGGGATATTACGAGCAGTACTTC. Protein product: CASSSGLAGYYEQYF.

The CDR3 nucleotides are TGTGCCAGCAGCCCCTCGCTTGGGTACGGGACCCAGTACTTC. Residues: CASSPSLGYGTQYF. The chain has TRBV7-2 and TRBJ2-5; D is ambiguous. This CDR3 region has 14 residues. Per germline, CDR1 SGHTA and CDR2 FQGNSA. Trimming stripped 5 bases from V and 7 bases from J, with 17 bases between.

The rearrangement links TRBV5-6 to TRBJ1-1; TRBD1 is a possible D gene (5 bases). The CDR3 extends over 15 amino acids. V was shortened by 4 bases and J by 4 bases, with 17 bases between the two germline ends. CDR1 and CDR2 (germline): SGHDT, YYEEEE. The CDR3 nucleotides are TGTGCCAGCAGCCGGGGTTCTGCGGGGGGCACTGAAGCTTTCTTT. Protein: CASSRGSAGGTEAFF.

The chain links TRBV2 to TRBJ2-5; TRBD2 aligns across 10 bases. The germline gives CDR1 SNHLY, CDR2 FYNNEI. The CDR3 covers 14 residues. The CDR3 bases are TGTGTCAACGAGCGGGAGGGCCAAAGAGAGACCCAGTACTTC. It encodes CVNEREGQRETQYF. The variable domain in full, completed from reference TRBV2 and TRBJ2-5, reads EPEVTQTPSHQVTQMGQEVILRCVPISNHLYFYWYRQILGQKVEFLVSFYNNEISEKSEIFDDQFSVERPDGSNFTLKIRSTKLEDSAMYFCVNEREGQRETQYFGPGTRLLVL.

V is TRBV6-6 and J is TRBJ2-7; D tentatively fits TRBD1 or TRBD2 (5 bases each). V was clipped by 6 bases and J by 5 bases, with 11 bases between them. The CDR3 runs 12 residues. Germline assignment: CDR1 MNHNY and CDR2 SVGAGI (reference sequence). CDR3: CASRGDWNEQYF. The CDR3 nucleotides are TGTGCCAGCAGGGGGGATTGGAACGAGCAGTACTTC.

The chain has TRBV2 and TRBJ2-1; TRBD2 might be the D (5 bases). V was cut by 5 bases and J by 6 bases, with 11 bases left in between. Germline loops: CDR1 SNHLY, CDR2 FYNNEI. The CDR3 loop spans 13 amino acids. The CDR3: CASSLEVGNEQFF. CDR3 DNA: TGTGCCAGCAGTTTGGAGGTGGGCAATGAGCAGTTCTTC.

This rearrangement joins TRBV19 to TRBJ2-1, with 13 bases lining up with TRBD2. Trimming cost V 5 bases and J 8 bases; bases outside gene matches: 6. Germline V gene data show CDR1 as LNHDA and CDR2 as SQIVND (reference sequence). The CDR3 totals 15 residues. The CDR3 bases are TGTGCCAGTAGTCCCGGACTAGCGGGAGCGGATGAGCAGTTCTTC. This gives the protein CASSPGLAGADEQFF.

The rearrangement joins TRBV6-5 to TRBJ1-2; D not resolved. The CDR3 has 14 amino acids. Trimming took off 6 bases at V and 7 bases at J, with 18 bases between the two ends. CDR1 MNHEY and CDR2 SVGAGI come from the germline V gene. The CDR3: CASSSRSPMGGYTF. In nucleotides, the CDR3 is TGTGCCAGCAGCTCTAGATCGCCTATGGGTGGCTACACCTTC.

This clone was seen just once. The CDR3 DNA follows: TGTGCCAGCAGCCCCCGGACAGTGAACACCGGGGAGCTGTTTTTT. It encodes CASSPRTVNTGELFF. The chain carries TRBV9 and TRBJ2-2; weak D call: TRBD1 (6 bases). The CDR3 contains 15 residues. The germline V gene has CDR1 SGDLS and CDR2 YYNGEE. Trimming stripped 4 bases from V and 1 base from J, with 11 bases between.